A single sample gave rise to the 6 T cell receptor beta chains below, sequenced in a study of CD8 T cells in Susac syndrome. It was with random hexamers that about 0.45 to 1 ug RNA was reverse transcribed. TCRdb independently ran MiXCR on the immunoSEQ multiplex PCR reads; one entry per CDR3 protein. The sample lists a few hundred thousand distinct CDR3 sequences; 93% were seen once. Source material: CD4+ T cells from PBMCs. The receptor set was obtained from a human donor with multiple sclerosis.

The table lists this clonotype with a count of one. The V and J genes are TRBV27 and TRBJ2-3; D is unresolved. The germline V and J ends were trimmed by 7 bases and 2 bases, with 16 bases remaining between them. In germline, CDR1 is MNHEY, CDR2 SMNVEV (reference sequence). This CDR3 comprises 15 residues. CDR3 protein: CASNPDASYTDTQYF. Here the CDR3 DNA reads TGTGCCAGCAACCCTGACGCATCCTACACAGATACGCAGTATTTT.

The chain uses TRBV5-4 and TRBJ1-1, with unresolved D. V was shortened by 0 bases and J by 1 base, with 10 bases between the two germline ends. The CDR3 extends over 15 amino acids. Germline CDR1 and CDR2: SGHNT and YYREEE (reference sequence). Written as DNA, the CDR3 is TGTGCCAGCAGCTTGGCCGTCAGCAAGAACACTGAAGCTTTCTTT. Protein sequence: CASSLAVSKNTEAFF.

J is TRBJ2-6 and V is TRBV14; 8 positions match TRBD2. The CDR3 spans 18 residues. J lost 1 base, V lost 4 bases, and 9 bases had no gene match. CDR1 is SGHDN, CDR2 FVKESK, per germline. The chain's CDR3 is CASSLTRGVGSGANVLTF. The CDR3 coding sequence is TGTGCCAGCAGCCTCACGCGGGGGGTAGGGTCTGGGGCCAACGTCCTGACTTTC.

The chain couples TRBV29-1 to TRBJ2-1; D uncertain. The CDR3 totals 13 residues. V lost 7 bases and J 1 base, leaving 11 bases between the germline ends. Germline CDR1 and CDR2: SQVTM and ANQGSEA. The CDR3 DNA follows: TGCAGCGGGCAGGAGTTTTCCTACAATGAGCAGTTCTTC. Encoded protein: CSGQEFSYNEQFF.

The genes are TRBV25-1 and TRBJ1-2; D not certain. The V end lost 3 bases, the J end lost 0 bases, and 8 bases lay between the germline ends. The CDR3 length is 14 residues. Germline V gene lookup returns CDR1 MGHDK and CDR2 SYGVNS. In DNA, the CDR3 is TGTGCCAGCAGTGATCTTCCTCCTAACTATGGCTACACCTTC. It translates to CASSDLPPNYGYTF.

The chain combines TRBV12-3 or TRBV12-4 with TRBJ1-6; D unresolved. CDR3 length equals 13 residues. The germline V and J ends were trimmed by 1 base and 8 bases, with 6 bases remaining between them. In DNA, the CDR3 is TGTGCCAGCAGTTTAGGTTTATATTCACCCCTCCACTTT. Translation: CASSLGLYSPLHF.